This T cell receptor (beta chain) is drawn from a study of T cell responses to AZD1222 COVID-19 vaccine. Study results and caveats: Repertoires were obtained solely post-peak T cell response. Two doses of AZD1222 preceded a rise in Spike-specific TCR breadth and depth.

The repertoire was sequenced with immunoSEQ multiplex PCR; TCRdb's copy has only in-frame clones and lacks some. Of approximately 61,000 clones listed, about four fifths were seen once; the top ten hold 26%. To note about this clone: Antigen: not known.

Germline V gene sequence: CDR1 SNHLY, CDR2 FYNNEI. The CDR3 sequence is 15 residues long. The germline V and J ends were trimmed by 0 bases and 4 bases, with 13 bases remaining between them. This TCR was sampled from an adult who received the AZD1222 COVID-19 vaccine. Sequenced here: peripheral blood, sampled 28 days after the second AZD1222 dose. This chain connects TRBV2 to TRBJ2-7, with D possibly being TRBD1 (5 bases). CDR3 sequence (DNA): TGTGCCAGCAGTGAAGCGCGACAGAAGGGGTACGAGCAGTACTTC. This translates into CASSEARQKGYEQYF.